A single sample gave rise to the 4 T cell receptor beta chains below, sequenced in a study of identical twins. Each CDR3 protein is one row after TCRdb ran MiXCR on the 5' RACE reads. The top ten hold 0.8% to 1% of the sample, which has hundreds of thousands of distinct CDR3 sequences, more than 6.5% seen once. These data also formed part of another study, on yellow fever vaccine responses in identical twins.

The sample consisted of PBMCs. These receptor sequences come from a woman under 30 in good health.

This clonotype has at least ten counts. This chain connects TRBV24-1 to TRBJ2-5; D possibly corresponds to TRBD2 (5 bases). The germline CDR1 and CDR2 sequences are KGHDR and SFDVKD. Deletions cut 4 bases from V and 5 bases from J, with 16 bases between. The CDR3 totals 15 residues. CDR3 residues: CATSDPVGEVETQYF. The CDR3 DNA follows: TGTGCCACCAGTGACCCTGTCGGGGAAGTGGAGACCCAGTACTTC.

This clonotype has only a few counts. The genes are TRBV6-2 or TRBV6-3 and TRBJ2-1, with a tentative D call TRBD1 (5 bases). V shed 3 bases and J shed 10 bases, with 7 bases lying between them. The CDR3 spans 11 residues. Germline loops: CDR1 MNHEY, CDR2 SVGEGT. As DNA, the CDR3 is TGTGCCAGCAGTTATCCAGGGGAGCAGTTCTTC. It is translated as CASSYPGEQFF.

This clonotype appeared many times. The rearrangement joins TRBV12-3 or TRBV12-4 to TRBJ2-3, with 9 bases that match TRBD2. The CDR3 runs to 17 residues. J lost 2 bases, V lost 5 bases, and 11 bases had no gene match. CDR3 sequence reads: CASSPSSLAGYTDTQYF. CDR3 bases: TGTGCCAGCAGTCCTTCCTCACTAGCGGGCTACACAGATACGCAGTATTTT.

The rearrangement links TRBV11-1 to TRBJ2-1; the match to TRBD2 covers 9 bases. This CDR3 comprises 21 residues. J gave up 3 bases and V 0 bases, and 18 bases lay outside the gene matches. Germline V gene lookup returns CDR1 SGHAT and CDR2 FQDESV (reference sequence). The DNA of the CDR3 is TGTGCCAGCAGCTTAGCCCCTTGGGACGTGCGGGAGGGCCAGGTCTACAATGAGCAGTTCTTC. Amino acids: CASSLAPWDVREGQVYNEQFF.